Listed below are T cell receptor beta chains from one sample, sequenced in a study of blood T cell repertoires in COVID-19. Generated by immunoSEQ multiplex PCR, the TCRdb table keeps only in-frame clones and is missing some. Of 200,000 to 250,000 clones detected, 82% appear once; the ten largest clones hold 4.5% to 5.5%. The sequenced sample consisted of peripheral blood. The receptor source for this set is a woman aged 70-85 years with COVID-19, enrolled during active disease. The CDR3 runs from the conserved cysteine through the conserved F or W. Each record gives: J gene, clone size, D gene, V gene, CDR3 DNA, CDR3 protein. D genes are given only for firm matches. Clone size appears in some rows only: once, few, many, or a class for an expanded clone.

>TRBJ1-5|NA|TRBD1|TRBV6-4
TGTGCCAGCAGTGAGTCAGGGGGGCAGCCCCAGCATTTT
CASSESGGQPQHF
>TRBJ2-1|NA|TRBD2|TRBV18
TGTGCCAGCTCACCCTGGCGCGGGGGAAACTACAATGAGCAGTTCTTC
CASSPWRGGNYNEQFF
>TRBJ2-3|NA|NA|TRBV2
TGTGCCAGCAGGGACCGGGACACCACAGATACGCAGTATTTT
CASRDRDTTDTQYF
>TRBJ2-5|NA|TRBD2|TRBV28
TGTGCCAGCAGCCCTACCAGACATTCTAGCGGGAGGGCCGGGAAGACCCAGTACTTC
CASSPTRHSSGRAGKTQYF
>TRBJ2-7|NA|NA|TRBV4-3
TGCGCCAGCAGCCAAGATCTTAGCGCTAGCTCCTACGAGCAGTACTTC
CASSQDLSASSYEQYF
>TRBJ2-3|few|NA|TRBV9
TGTGCCAGCAGCCCGGGGGTTCTCACAGATACGCAGTATTTT
CASSPGVLTDTQYF
>TRBJ2-7|once|NA|TRBV7-9
TGTGCCAGCAGCGCGGGGGACACCAGCTCCTACGAGCAGTACTTC
CASSAGDTSSYEQYF
>TRBJ1-1|once|NA|TRBV13
TGTGCCAGCAGCTCCGGGGGGAAGGCTGAAGCTTTCTTT
CASSSGGKAEAFF
>TRBJ1-6|NA|TRBD1|TRBV6-5
TGTGCCAGCAGACGTACAGGGGTCGAGAATTCACCCCTCCACTTT
CASRRTGVENSPLHF
>TRBJ1-5|once|NA|TRBV7-8
TGTGCCAGCACCCGCTCTCCAGGGTCAGAAAATCAGCCCCAGCATTTT
CASTRSPGSENQPQHF
>TRBJ1-2|NA|TRBD1|TRBV28
TGTGCCAGCAGTGTGGGACAGAACTATGGCTACACCTTC
CASSVGQNYGYTF
>TRBJ1-3|few|TRBD1|TRBV10-3
TGTGCCATCAGTGACGACGGGACAGGGAGGAACACCATATATTTT
CAISDDGTGRNTIYF
>TRBJ2-5|NA|TRBD1|TRBV7-9
TGTGCCAGCAGCTTAGAGGGGGCGAAGACCCAGTACTTC
CASSLEGAKTQYF
>TRBJ2-1|NA|TRBD2|TRBV6-2/TRBV6-3
TGTGCCAGCAGCCCCGGGGGACTAGCCGGGAATGAGCAGTTCTTC
CASSPGGLAGNEQFF
>TRBJ2-5|NA|TRBD2|TRBV10-3
TGTGCCATCAGTGAGTCAGGGACTAGCGGGAAAGAGACCCAGTACTTC
CAISESGTSGKETQYF
>TRBJ1-1|NA|TRBD1|TRBV10-3
TGTGCCATCTGGACTGACAGGGGAGTGGCTGAAGCTTTCTTT
CAIWTDRGVAEAFF
>TRBJ2-6|NA|NA|TRBV9
TGTGCCAGCAGCGCTCGTAGGACACAAATTGGGCCTGGGGCCAACGTCCTGACTTTC
CASSARRTQIGPGANVLTF
>TRBJ2-1|once|TRBD2|TRBV5-4
TGTGCCAGCAGCTCTTCGACTAGCGGTACAAATGAGCAGTTCTTC
CASSSSTSGTNEQFF
>TRBJ2-1|NA|NA|TRBV28
TGTGCCAGCAGTTTAGCCCTGCGGGGGCAGCAGTTCTTC
CASSLALRGQQFF
>TRBJ2-2|NA|NA|TRBV12-3/TRBV12-4
TGTGCCAGCAGGCCTCAGGTATTCGGGGAGCTGTTTTTT
CASRPQVFGELFF
>TRBJ1-1|NA|TRBD1|TRBV19
TGTGCCAGTAGTTTCCGACAGGGCACTGAAGCTTTCTTT
CASSFRQGTEAFF
>TRBJ1-1|NA|NA|TRBV27
TGTGCCAGCAGATGGGGGCAGAACACTGAAGCTTTCTTT
CASRWGQNTEAFF
>TRBJ1-1|NA|TRBD1|TRBV27
TGTGCCAGTAATTTTCTTGGACAGGGGCAAACTGAAGCTTTCTTT
CASNFLGQGQTEAFF
>TRBJ2-6|NA|NA|TRBV5-1
TGCGCCAGCAGGAACCCGGGGAGTGGGGCCAACGTCCTGACTTTC
CASRNPGSGANVLTF
>TRBJ2-2|NA|TRBD1|TRBV11-3
TGTGCCAGCAGCACGAGACAGGGGACGGAGCTGTTTTTT
CASSTRQGTELFF
>TRBJ1-5|few|TRBD1|TRBV28
TGTGCCAGCAGTTTAGGACAGGGAATGGGCAATCAGCCCCAGCATTTT
CASSLGQGMGNQPQHF
>TRBJ1-4|NA|NA|TRBV27
TGTGCCAGCAGGATGACAGCTACAAATGAAAAACTGTTTTTT
CASRMTATNEKLFF
>TRBJ2-7|NA|NA|TRBV29-1
TGCAGCGTGGGCCTGGAGAACTACGAGCAGTACTTC
CSVGLENYEQYF
>TRBJ1-2|NA|TRBD1|TRBV28
TGTGCCAGCAGTTTGCGGGACAGGGTGGGAGGCTACACCTTC
CASSLRDRVGGYTF
>TRBJ1-1|NA|NA|TRBV12-5
TGTGCTAGTGCCTTCCGAGAGGACACTGAAGCTTTCTTT
CASAFREDTEAFF
>TRBJ2-3|NA|TRBD1|TRBV5-1
TGCGCCAGCGGACCCTCGGGACAGGGCGCCACAGATACGCAGTATTTT
CASGPSGQGATDTQYF
>TRBJ2-7|few|NA|TRBV27
TGTGCCAGCAGTTATGGGGGCACCTACGAGCAGTACTTC
CASSYGGTYEQYF
>TRBJ1-1|NA|NA|TRBV7-9
TGTGCCAGCAGCAGCTTCGCTCTGAACACTGAAGCTTTCTTT
CASSSFALNTEAFF
>TRBJ1-6|NA|NA|TRBV5-1
TGCGCCAGCACGGACACAGATGGTTCACCCCTCCACTTT
CASTDTDGSPLHF
>TRBJ2-1|NA|TRBD2|TRBV19
TGTGCCAGTAGTATATATACGACTAGCGGGACCGGTGAGCAGTTCTTC
CASSIYTTSGTGEQFF
>TRBJ2-2|NA|TRBD1|TRBV5-1
TGCGCCAGCAGCTCCCAACAGGGGGCCTCCGGGGAGCTGTTTTTT
CASSSQQGASGELFF